These 26 T cell receptor beta chains were sequenced from one sample in a study of PD-1 blockade in classical Hodgkin lymphoma. Time point indicated: cycle 4 day 1 (C4D1), after 6 weeks of nivolumab. All patients experienced relapse after autologous stem cell transplantation, and brentuximab vedotin exposure was variable. The method was immunoSEQ multiplex PCR; TCRdb's version includes in-frame clones alone and lacks a portion of them. The sample shows approximately 24,000 clones, about 80% of them seen only once. The specimen was peripheral blood mononuclear cells (PBMCs), collected before the fourth cycle of nivolumab. Every receptor here comes from a human donor with classical Hodgkin lymphoma.

This clone has just a few counts. The chain carries TRBV7-2 and TRBJ2-1, with 12 bases matching TRBD2. The germline CDR1 and CDR2 sequences are SGHTA and FQGNSA. V trimming: 3 bases; J trimming: 4 bases; junction bases outside the gene matches: 4. The CDR3 has 16 amino acids. CDR3 sequence (DNA): TGTGCCAGCAGCTTGACCGGGACTAGCGGGTACAATGAGCAGTTCTTC. Protein sequence: CASSLTGTSGYNEQFF.

The chain couples TRBV4-3 to TRBJ2-7, with 9 bases aligning to TRBD2. CDR1 and CDR2 (germline): LGHNA, YSLEER. This CDR3 comprises 15 residues. V shed 3 bases and J 0 bases; nucleotides not matched to a gene: 3. This CDR3 is CASSHEREVSYEQYF. The CDR3 DNA follows: TGCGCCAGCAGCCATGAGCGGGAGGTCTCCTACGAGCAGTACTTC.

The V gene is TRBV18, the J gene TRBJ2-6; possibly TRBD2 for D (7 bases). Germline V gene data show CDR1 as KGHSH and CDR2 as LQKENI. Trimming cost V 2 bases and J 4 bases, with 15 bases left between them. This CDR3 spans 17 amino acids. CDR3 bases: TGTGCCAGCTCACCAGGTGCGGGGGCCTCGGGGGCCAACGTCCTGACTTTC. Amino acid sequence: CASSPGAGASGANVLTF.

The V and J genes are TRBV5-5 and TRBJ2-7; D unresolved. This CDR3 contains 12 residues. Germline CDR1 and CDR2: SGHKS and YYEKEE (reference sequence). The V and J ends lost 2 bases and 4 bases respectively, with 7 bases between them. The DNA of the CDR3 is TGTGCCAGCAGCTTCGTGGAATACGAGCAGTACTTC. Amino acid sequence: CASSFVEYEQYF.

The chain joins TRBV2 to TRBJ1-1, with 8 nucleotides matching TRBD1. CDR1 SNHLY and CDR2 FYNNEI come from the germline V gene. Trimming at V came to 6 bases and at J to 2 bases, leaving 5 bases not matched to a gene. CDR3 length: 14 amino acids. The CDR3 nucleotides read TGTGCCAGCAGGGAGGACAGGGTCAACACTGAAGCTTTCTTT. Protein sequence: CASREDRVNTEAFF.

V is TRBV14 and J is TRBJ1-6; 7 bases agree with TRBD1. CDR3 size: 14 residues. Trimming cost V 4 bases and J 7 bases; bases outside gene matches: 4. Per germline, CDR1 SGHDN and CDR2 FVKESK. This CDR3 reads CASSLRGNNSPLHF. CDR3 bases: TGTGCCAGCAGCCTCAGGGGGAACAATTCACCCCTCCACTTT.

The J gene is TRBJ1-6, the V gene TRBV5-1; D remains unclear. The CDR3 runs 15 residues. V was pared by 2 bases and J by 0 bases, with 6 bases between. Germline loops: CDR1 SGHRS, CDR2 YFSETQ. The CDR3 DNA follows: TGCGCCAGCAGCTTTCCGAGCTCCTATAATTCACCCCTCCACTTT. It translates to CASSFPSSYNSPLHF.

The chain combines TRBV5-1 with TRBJ1-4, with TRBD1 matching over 7 bases. V shed 5 bases and J 3 bases; nucleotides not matched to a gene: 4. This CDR3 has 14 amino acids. Looked up from germline, CDR1 is SGHRS and CDR2 is YFSETQ. CDR3 bases: TGCGCCAGCAGGCAGGGGGAAGCTAATGAAAAACTGTTTTTT. Its protein is CASRQGEANEKLFF.

The rearrangement uses TRBV9 and TRBJ2-1, with TRBD2 matching over 10 bases. Germline CDR1 is SGDLS and CDR2 is YYNGEE. V shed 0 bases, J shed 4 bases, and the junction held 10 bases outside the gene matches. The CDR3 covers 18 residues. CDR3 sequence: CASSVEASGSLSYNEQFF. DNA of the CDR3: TGTGCCAGCAGCGTAGAGGCTAGCGGGAGTTTGTCGTACAATGAGCAGTTCTTC.

The genes are TRBV18 and TRBJ2-1; 9 positions match TRBD2. Unmatched junction bases numbered 10, after V lost 6 bases and J lost 7 bases. The CDR3 spans 15 residues. The V gene's germline CDR1 is KGHSH and CDR2 LQKENI. CDR3 region: CASSPLAGVGNEQFF. The CDR3 nucleotides read TGTGCCAGCTCCCCCTTAGCGGGAGTGGGAAATGAGCAGTTCTTC.

V and J are TRBV9 and TRBJ2-1; D gene uncertain. Germline V gene data show CDR1 as SGDLS and CDR2 as YYNGEE. Trimming took 0 bases from V and 6 from J, leaving 1 base between them. This CDR3 contains 11 residues. The CDR3 sequence is CASSVANEQFF. CDR3 in DNA: TGTGCCAGCAGCGTAGCCAATGAGCAGTTCTTC.

The chain uses TRBV6-6 and TRBJ2-3; TRBD2 agrees at 7 bases. J was trimmed by 4 bases and V by 6 bases; bases with no gene match: 13. The CDR3 consists of 16 residues. Per the germline V gene, CDR1 is MNHNY and CDR2 is SVGAGI (reference sequence). The CDR3 reads CASSLTSHVLPDTQYF. CDR3 bases: TGTGCCAGCAGCTTGACTAGCCACGTCTTGCCAGATACGCAGTATTTT.

The chain recombines TRBV2 with TRBJ1-1; D call uncertain. The germline V and J ends were trimmed by 7 bases and 0 bases, with 9 bases remaining between them. CDR3 length equals 13 residues. The germline gives CDR1 SNHLY, CDR2 FYNNEI. The chain's CDR3 is CASKAELNTEAFF. CDR3 nucleotide sequence: TGTGCCAGCAAAGCCGAATTGAACACTGAAGCTTTCTTT. Together with reference TRBV2 and TRBJ1-1, the CDR3 gives the full variable domain: EPEVTQTPSHQVTQMGQEVILRCVPISNHLYFYWYRQILGQKVEFLVSFYNNEISEKSEIFDDQFSVERPDGSNFTLKIRSTKLEDSAMYFCASKAELNTEAFFGQGTRLTVV.

Only a few counts were recorded for this clone. V is TRBV5-1 and J is TRBJ2-2, with D perhaps matching TRBD1 (5 bases). This CDR3 spans 15 amino acids. Trimming shortened V by 0 bases and J by 5 bases, and 11 bases separated the two germline ends. Germline V gene data show CDR1 as SGHRS and CDR2 as YFSETQ. Here the CDR3 reads CASSLAKGPTGELFF. The CDR3 nucleotides read TGCGCCAGCAGCTTGGCCAAGGGGCCAACCGGGGAGCTGTTTTTT.

The chain combines TRBV30 with TRBJ1-5; no firm D call. The CDR3 totals 15 residues. V was trimmed by 3 bases and J by 7 bases, leaving 19 bases between them. Germline-derived CDR1 and CDR2 are GTSNPN and SVGIG (reference sequence). The CDR3 sequence: CAWSTGSGTGQPQHF. The CDR3, as DNA: TGTGCCTGGAGCACCGGTTCAGGAACCGGACAGCCCCAGCATTTT.

The V gene is TRBV4-1, the J gene TRBJ2-5; 9 nucleotides align to TRBD1. Germline lookup yields CDR1 MGHRA and CDR2 YSYEKL. The CDR3 is made up of 15 amino acids. Trimming at V came to 4 bases and at J to 3 bases, leaving 6 bases not matched to a gene. The CDR3 nucleotides read TGCGCCAGCAGCCCGCTGGGACAGGGCGAAGAGACCCAGTACTTC. Its protein is CASSPLGQGEETQYF.

CDR3 residues: CASSLSGEETQYF. The CDR3 coding sequence is TGTGCCAGCAGCTTGTCAGGGGAAGAGACCCAGTACTTC. V and J are TRBV5-6 and TRBJ2-5; D may be TRBD1 (6 bases). Germline CDR1 and CDR2: SGHDT and YYEEEE. V gave up 1 base and J gave up 3 bases, with 7 bases separating them. CDR3 length: 13 residues.

The J gene is TRBJ2-7, the V gene TRBV7-3; D remains unclear. V was cut by 5 bases and J by 4 bases, with 12 bases left in between. The CDR3 extends over 13 amino acids. Per germline, CDR1 SGHTA and CDR2 FQGTGA. The CDR3 nucleotides are TGTGCCAGCAGCCCCGACGGTCGGTACGAGCAGTACTTC. Protein sequence: CASSPDGRYEQYF.

The chain recombines TRBV6-5 with TRBJ2-7, with D possibly being TRBD2 (6 bases). V shed 5 bases and J shed 0 bases, with 14 bases lying between them. Germline CDR1 is MNHEY and CDR2 is SVGAGI. CDR3 size: 15 residues. The CDR3 loop is CASSPTSSLSYEQYF. DNA for the CDR3: TGTGCCAGCAGTCCGACTAGTTCCCTCTCCTACGAGCAGTACTTC.

The chain recombines TRBV10-3 with TRBJ1-2; no definite D call. The CDR3 runs to 13 residues. V was pared by 0 bases and J by 2 bases, with 4 bases between. Germline lookup yields CDR1 ENHRY and CDR2 SYGVKD. The CDR3 region is CAISESINYGYTF. For the CDR3, the DNA is TGTGCCATCAGTGAGTCTATAAACTATGGCTACACCTTC.

The chain links TRBV29-1 to TRBJ2-2, with D maybe TRBD1 (6 bases). The V gene lost 0 bases and the J gene lost 8 bases, with 10 bases spanning the gap. CDR1 is SQVTM and CDR2 is ANQGSEA in the germline V gene. This CDR3 has 13 residues. CDR3 DNA: TGCAGCGTTGAAGACAGGGGAAAAGGGGAGCTGTTTTTT. This translates into CSVEDRGKGELFF.

The chain joins TRBV28 to TRBJ2-3; D perhaps matches TRBD2 (6 bases). The CDR3 runs to 14 residues. V shed 3 bases and J shed 2 bases, with 9 bases lying between them. Germline values: CDR1 MDHEN, CDR2 SYDVKM. The CDR3: CASSFGGATDTQYF. CDR3 DNA: TGTGCCAGCAGTTTCGGCGGGGCCACAGATACGCAGTATTTT.

The chain employs TRBV7-2 and TRBJ1-1; D gene uncertain. CDR3 size: 13 residues. The V end lost 2 bases, the J end lost 7 bases, and 11 bases lay between the germline ends. The germline V gene has CDR1 SGHTA and CDR2 FQGNSA. For the CDR3, the DNA is TGTGCCAGCAGCTTATGGACCGGTTATGAAGCTTTCTTT. It is translated as CASSLWTGYEAFF.

The chain joins TRBV4-3 to TRBJ2-7; 8 nucleotides agree with TRBD2. The CDR3 runs 18 residues. V dropped 0 bases and J dropped 5; count of bases not matched to a gene: 15. The V gene's germline CDR1 is LGHNA and CDR2 YSLEER. CDR3 nucleotides: TGCGCCAGCAGCCAAGAAGGGGGAGCACTAGCGGAGCGCCACGAGCAGTACTTC. Residues: CASSQEGGALAERHEQYF.

The chain uses TRBV5-1 and TRBJ2-7; 11 positions match TRBD1. The V gene's germline CDR1 is SGHRS and CDR2 YFSETQ. This CDR3 has 15 residues. With V trimmed by 4 bases and J by 6 bases, 9 bases remained unmatched. The CDR3 loop reads CASSPDRGLRGEQYF. In nucleotides, the CDR3 is TGCGCCAGCAGCCCGGACAGGGGGCTGAGGGGCGAGCAGTACTTC.

The gene calls are TRBV13 and TRBJ2-2; 7 nucleotides agree with TRBD1. The CDR3 is 15 residues long. J lost 1 base, V lost 5 bases, and 4 bases had no gene match. Germline CDR1 is PRHDT and CDR2 is FYEKMQ (reference sequence). The CDR3 region is CASSPWTGNTGELFF. CDR3 sequence (DNA): TGTGCCAGCAGCCCCTGGACAGGGAACACCGGGGAGCTGTTTTTT.